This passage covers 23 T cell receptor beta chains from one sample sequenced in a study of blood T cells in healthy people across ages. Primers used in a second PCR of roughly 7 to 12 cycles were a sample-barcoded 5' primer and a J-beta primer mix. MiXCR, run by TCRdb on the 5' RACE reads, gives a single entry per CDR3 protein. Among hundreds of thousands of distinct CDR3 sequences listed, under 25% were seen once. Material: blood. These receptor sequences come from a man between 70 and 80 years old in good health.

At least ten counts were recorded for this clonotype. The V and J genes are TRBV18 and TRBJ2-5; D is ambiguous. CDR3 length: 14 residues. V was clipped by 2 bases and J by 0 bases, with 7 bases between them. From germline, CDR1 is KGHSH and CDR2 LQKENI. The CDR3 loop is CASSPTADQETQYF. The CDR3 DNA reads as TGTGCCAGCTCACCAACGGCGGACCAAGAGACCCAGTACTTC.

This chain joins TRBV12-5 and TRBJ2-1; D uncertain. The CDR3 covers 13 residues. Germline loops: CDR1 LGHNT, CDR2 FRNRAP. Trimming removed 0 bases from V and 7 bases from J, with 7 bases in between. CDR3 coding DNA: TGTGCTAGTGGTTTGGTATTAGGGAATGAGCAGTTCTTC. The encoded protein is CASGLVLGNEQFF.

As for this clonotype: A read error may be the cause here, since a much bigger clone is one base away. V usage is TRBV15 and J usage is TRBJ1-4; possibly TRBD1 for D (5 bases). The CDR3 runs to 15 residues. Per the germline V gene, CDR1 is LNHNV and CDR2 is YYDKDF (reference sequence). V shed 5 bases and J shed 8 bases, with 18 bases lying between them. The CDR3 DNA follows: TGTGCCACCAGCCGAACCGGGATAGGGGTCGAAAAACTGTTTTTT. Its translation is CATSRTGIGVEKLFF.

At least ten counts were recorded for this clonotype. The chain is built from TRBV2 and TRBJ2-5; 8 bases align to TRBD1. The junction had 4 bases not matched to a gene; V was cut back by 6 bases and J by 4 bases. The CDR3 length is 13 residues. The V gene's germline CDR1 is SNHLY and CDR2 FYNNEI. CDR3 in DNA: TGTGCCAGCAGAGGACAGGGTGGAGAGACCCAGTACTTC. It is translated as CASRGQGGETQYF. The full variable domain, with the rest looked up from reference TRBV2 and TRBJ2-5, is EPEVTQTPSHQVTQMGQEVILRCVPISNHLYFYWYRQILGQKVEFLVSFYNNEISEKSEIFDDQFSVERPDGSNFTLKIRSTKLEDSAMYFCASRGQGGETQYFGPGTRLLVL.

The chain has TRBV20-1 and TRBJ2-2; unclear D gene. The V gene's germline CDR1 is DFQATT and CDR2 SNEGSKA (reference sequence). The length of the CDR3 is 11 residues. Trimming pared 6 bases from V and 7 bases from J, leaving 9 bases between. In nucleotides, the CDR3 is TGCAGTGCAACCGCGGACGGGGAGCTGTTTTTT. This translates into CSATADGELFF.

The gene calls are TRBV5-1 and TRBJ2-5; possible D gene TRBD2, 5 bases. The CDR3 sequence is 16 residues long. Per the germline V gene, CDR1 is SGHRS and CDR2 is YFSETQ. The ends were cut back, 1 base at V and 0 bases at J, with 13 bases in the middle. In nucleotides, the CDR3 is TGCGCCAGCAGCTTGAGAAGCGGAATGTACCAAGAGACCCAGTACTTC. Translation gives CASSLRSGMYQETQYF.

The CDR3 DNA sequence: TGCAGTGCTAGAGATCGGAAGGGGACTCAAGAGACCCAGTACTTC. Its translation is CSARDRKGTQETQYF. The rearrangement uses TRBV20-1 and TRBJ2-5; tentative D call: TRBD2 (6 bases). This CDR3 contains 15 residues. CDR1 is DFQATT and CDR2 is SNEGSKA in the germline V gene (reference sequence). V lost 0 bases and J lost 2, with 13 bases in between.

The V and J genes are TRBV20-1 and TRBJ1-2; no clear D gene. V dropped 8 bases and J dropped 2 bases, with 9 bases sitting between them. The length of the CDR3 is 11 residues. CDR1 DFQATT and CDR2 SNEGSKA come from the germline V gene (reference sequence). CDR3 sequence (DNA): TGCAGTCTCCGGGCCAACTATGGCTACACCTTC. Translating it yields CSLRANYGYTF.

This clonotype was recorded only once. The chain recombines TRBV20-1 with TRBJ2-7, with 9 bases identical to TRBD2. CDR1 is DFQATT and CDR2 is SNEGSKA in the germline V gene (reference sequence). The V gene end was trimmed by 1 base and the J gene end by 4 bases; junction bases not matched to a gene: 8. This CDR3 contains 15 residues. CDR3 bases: TGCAGTGCTAGAGGGGTAGCGGGAGTAATTTACGAGCAGTACTTC. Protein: CSARGVAGVIYEQYF.

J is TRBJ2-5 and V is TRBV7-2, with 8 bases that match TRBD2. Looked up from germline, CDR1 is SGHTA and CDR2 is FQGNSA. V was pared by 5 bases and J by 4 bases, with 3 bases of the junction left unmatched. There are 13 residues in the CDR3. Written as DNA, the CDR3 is TGTACCAGCAGCGGGACTAGTGGAGAGACCCAGTACTTC. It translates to CTSSGTSGETQYF.

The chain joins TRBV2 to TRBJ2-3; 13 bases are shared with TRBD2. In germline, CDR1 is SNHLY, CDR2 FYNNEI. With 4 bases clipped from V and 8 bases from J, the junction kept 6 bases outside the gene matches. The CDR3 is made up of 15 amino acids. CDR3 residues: CASSAGLAGVGTQYF. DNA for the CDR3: TGTGCCAGCAGTGCCGGACTAGCGGGAGTGGGTACGCAGTATTTT.

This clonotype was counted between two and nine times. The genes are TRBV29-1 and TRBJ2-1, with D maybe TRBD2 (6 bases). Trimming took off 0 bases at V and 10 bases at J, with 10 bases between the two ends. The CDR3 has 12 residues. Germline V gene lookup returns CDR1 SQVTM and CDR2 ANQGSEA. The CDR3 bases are TGCAGCGTTGAAGATCGGGGGTGGGAGCAGTTCTTC. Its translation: CSVEDRGWEQFF.

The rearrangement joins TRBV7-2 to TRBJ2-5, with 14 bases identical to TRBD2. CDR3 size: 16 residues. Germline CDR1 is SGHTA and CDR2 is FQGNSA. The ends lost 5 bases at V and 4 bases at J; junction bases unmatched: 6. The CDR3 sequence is CASSETGLAGAETQYF. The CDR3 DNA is TGTGCCAGCAGCGAAACGGGACTAGCGGGAGCAGAGACCCAGTACTTC.

CDR3 in DNA: TGTGCCAGCAGCCCTCACGGGACAGAAAACGAGCAGTACTTC. Protein: CASSPHGTENEQYF. This chain links TRBV3-1 with TRBJ2-7, with TRBD1 matching 7 bases. The CDR3 contains 14 residues. CDR1 is LGHDT and CDR2 is YNNKEL in the germline V gene (reference sequence). The junction had 8 bases not matched to a gene; V was cut back by 4 bases and J by 5 bases.

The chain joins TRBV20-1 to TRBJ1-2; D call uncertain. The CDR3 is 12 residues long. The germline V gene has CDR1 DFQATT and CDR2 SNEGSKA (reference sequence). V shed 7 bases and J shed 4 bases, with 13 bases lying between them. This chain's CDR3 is CSVPPGVYGYTF. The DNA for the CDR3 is TGCAGTGTACCCCCTGGAGTCTATGGCTACACCTTC.

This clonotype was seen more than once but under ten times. CDR3 sequence: CASSLAGGNIQYF. The CDR3 coding sequence is TGTGCCAGCAGCTTAGCGGGGGGGAACATTCAGTACTTC. V usage is TRBV11-2 and J usage is TRBJ2-4, with 8 nucleotides matching TRBD2. Germline CDR1 and CDR2: SGHAT and FQNNGV. The CDR3 loop spans 13 amino acids. Trimming at V came to 1 base and at J to 7 bases, leaving 0 bases not matched to a gene.

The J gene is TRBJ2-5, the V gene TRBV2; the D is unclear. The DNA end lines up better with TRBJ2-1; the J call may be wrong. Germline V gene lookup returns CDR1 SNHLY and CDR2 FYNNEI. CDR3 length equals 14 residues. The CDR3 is CASSFPSSDNEQFF. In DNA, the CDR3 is TGTGCCAGCAGTTTCCCAAGTTCGGACAATGAGCAGTTCTTC.

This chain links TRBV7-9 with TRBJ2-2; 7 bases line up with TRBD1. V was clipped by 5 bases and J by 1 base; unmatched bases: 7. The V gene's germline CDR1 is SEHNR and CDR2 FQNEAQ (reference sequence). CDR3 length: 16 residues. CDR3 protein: CASSTTGTVNTGELFF. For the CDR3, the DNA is TGTGCCAGCAGCACCACCGGGACAGTGAACACCGGGGAGCTGTTTTTT.

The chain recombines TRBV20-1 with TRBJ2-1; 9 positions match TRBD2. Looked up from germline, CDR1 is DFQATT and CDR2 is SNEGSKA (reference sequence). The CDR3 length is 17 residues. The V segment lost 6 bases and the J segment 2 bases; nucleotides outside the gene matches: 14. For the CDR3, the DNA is TGCAGTGCCTATTCTATGACTAGCGGATTGGCCTACAATGAGCAGTTCTTC. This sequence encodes CSAYSMTSGLAYNEQFF.

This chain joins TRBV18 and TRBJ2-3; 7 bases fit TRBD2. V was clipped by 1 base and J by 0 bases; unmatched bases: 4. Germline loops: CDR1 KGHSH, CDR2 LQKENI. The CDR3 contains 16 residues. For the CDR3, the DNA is TGTGCCAGCTCACCACTGCCGGGGGGAAGCACAGATACGCAGTATTTT. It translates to CASSPLPGGSTDTQYF.

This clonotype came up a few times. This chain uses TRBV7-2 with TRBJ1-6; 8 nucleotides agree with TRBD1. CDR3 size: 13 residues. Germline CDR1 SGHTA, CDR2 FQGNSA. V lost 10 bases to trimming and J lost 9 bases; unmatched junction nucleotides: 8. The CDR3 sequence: CATIDRGGSPLHF. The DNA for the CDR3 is TGTGCCACTATCGACAGGGGAGGTTCACCCCTCCACTTT.

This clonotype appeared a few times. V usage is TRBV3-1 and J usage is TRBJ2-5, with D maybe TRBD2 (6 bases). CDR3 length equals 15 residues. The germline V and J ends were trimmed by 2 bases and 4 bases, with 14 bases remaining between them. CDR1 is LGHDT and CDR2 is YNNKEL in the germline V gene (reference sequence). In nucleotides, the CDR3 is TGTGCCAGCAGCCAAACACAAATGGGGGGAGAGACCCAGTACTTC. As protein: CASSQTQMGGETQYF.

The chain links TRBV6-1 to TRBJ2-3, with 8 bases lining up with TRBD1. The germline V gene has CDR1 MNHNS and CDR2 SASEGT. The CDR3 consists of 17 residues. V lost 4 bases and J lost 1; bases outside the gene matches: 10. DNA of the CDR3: TGTGCCAGCAGTGCCGCGACAGGGGTGGGAGGCACAGATACGCAGTATTTT. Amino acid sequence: CASSAATGVGGTDTQYF.